Listed below are T cell receptor beta chains from one sample, sequenced in a study of cytomegalovirus exposure and HLA in healthy donors. Libraries were prepared by immunoSEQ multiplex PCR; TCRdb keeps only in-frame clonotypes and omits some of them. This sample yields more than 95,000 clones, of which approximately 80% are seen a single time; 1.3% belongs to the top ten. The sequenced sample was PBMCs. The receptors here all came from a young man in good health and CMV-seronegative. The CDR3 runs from the conserved cysteine through the conserved F or W. Fields, in order: D gene, clone size, V gene, J gene, CDR3 DNA, CDR3 protein. A D gene is named only where the DNA matches it firmly. Part of the rows lack a size; the others show once, few, many or a class for expanded clones.

TRBD1	once	TRBV5-6	TRBJ1-4	TGTGCCAGCAGCTTAACAGGGGCAACTAATGAAAAACTGTTTTTT	CASSLTGATNEKLFF
.	.	TRBV20-1	TRBJ2-1	TGCAGTGCTAGTGGGCGTGAGCAGTTCTTC	CSASGREQFF
TRBD1	.	TRBV7-2	TRBJ1-4	TGTGCCAGCAGCTTGGGACAGGCGACTAATGAAAAACTGTTTTTT	CASSLGQATNEKLFF
.	once	TRBV5-1	TRBJ2-7	TGCGCCAGCAGCTTATCAACTGGAGGGGACTACGAGCAGTACTTC	CASSLSTGGDYEQYF
.	once	TRBV6-5	TRBJ1-6	TGTGCCAGCAGTAGGACAGTGAATTCACCCCTCCACTTT	CASSRTVNSPLHF
.	.	TRBV6-1	TRBJ2-7	TGTGCCAGCAGTGAAGCGGGTGGCGGATTCTACGAGCAGTACTTC	CASSEAGGGFYEQYF
TRBD1	once	TRBV29-1	TRBJ2-7	TGCAGCGTTGGGGACAGGGTCTACGAGCAGTACTTC	CSVGDRVYEQYF
TRBD2	.	TRBV27	TRBJ2-7	TGTGCCAGCAGTTTCACCCGTCTAGCGGGTTCCTACGAGCAGTACTTC	CASSFTRLAGSYEQYF
.	.	TRBV2	TRBJ2-2	TGTGCCAGCAGTGATGGGCTAGCCCTGAACACCGGGGAGCTGTTTTTT	CASSDGLALNTGELFF
.	few	TRBV4-3	TRBJ1-4	TGCGCCAGCAGCCAAGACAGGGGCCCGGCTGAAAAACTGTTTTTT	CASSQDRGPAEKLFF
TRBD1	.	TRBV9	TRBJ2-5	TGTGCCAGCAGCGTATATGCGGACAGGGGACAGACCCAGTACTTC	CASSVYADRGQTQYF
TRBD1	few	TRBV29-1	TRBJ1-4	TGCAGCGTCGCATCCCAGGGGGCAGGAGAAAAACTGTTTTTT	CSVASQGAGEKLFF
TRBD1	.	TRBV6-5	TRBJ1-2	TGTGCCAGCAGTTACGAGACAGGGAACTATGGCTACACCTTC	CASSYETGNYGYTF
.	.	TRBV11-2	TRBJ1-2	TGTGCCAGCAGCCCTGGGACTGCTGGCTATGGCTACACCTTC	CASSPGTAGYGYTF
TRBD1	.	TRBV19	TRBJ2-5	TGTGCCAGTAGTATATCGGGGACAGGGGGGGGAGAGACCCAGTACTTC	CASSISGTGGGETQYF
TRBD2	.	TRBV10-3	TRBJ2-5	TGTGCCATCAGTGACGGGACTAGCGGAGAGACCCAGTACTTC	CAISDGTSGETQYF
TRBD1	.	TRBV9	TRBJ2-7	TGTGCCAGCAGCCCCCAGGGGGACAGGGGCGAAGAGCAGTACTTC	CASSPQGDRGEEQYF
TRBD1	.	TRBV6-1	TRBJ1-2	TGTGCCAGCAGTTCGACAGGGGTGGATGGCTACACCTTC	CASSSTGVDGYTF
TRBD1	.	TRBV9	TRBJ2-2	TGTGCCAGCAGCGTAGTAGGGGGCAATACCGGGGAGCTGTTTTTT	CASSVVGGNTGELFF
.	.	TRBV6-1	TRBJ2-5	TGTGCCAGCAGTGGTCAGCAAGAGACCCAGTACTTC	CASSGQQETQYF
.	.	TRBV5-1	TRBJ2-5	TGCGCCAGCAGCTTGGAGCCGGCAGGGGACGAAGAGACCCAGTACTTC	CASSLEPAGDEETQYF
TRBD1	.	TRBV4-3	TRBJ1-1	TGCGCCAGCAGCCAAGATATTAAGGGGGCAACTGAAGCTTTCTTT	CASSQDIKGATEAFF